This T cell receptor beta chain comes out of a study of post-analysis software for immune sequencing data. Study at large: Multiple sclerosis in the patients followed relapsing-remitting, secondary progressive and progressive-relapsing courses.

Findings and limits, study-wide: There was significantly lower normalized Chao1 diversity in multiple sclerosis patients than in controls. There were several TRBV segments more frequent in patients than controls, and TRBV5-6, TRBV5-1 and TRBV20-1 were among them.

A remark on this clonotype: Its antigen is unknown.

The library was made from cDNA and included unique molecular identifiers. A single record per CDR3 protein comes from TCRdb applying MiXCR to the PCR reads. The table lists under 650,000 distinct CDR3 sequences, about 40% of them singletons. Germline trimming cut 4 bases from V and 7 bases from J; bases unmatched to any gene: 13. Looked up from germline, CDR1 is DFQATT and CDR2 is SNEGSKA (reference sequence). The CDR3 sequence is 15 residues long. Sequencing used blood. This rearrangement joins TRBV20-1 to TRBJ1-2; 9 nucleotides line up with TRBD1. The TCR sequence derives from a girl aged 5 to 17 with multiple sclerosis. In DNA form, the CDR3 reads TGCAGTGCTAACGGTGAAGGGGGACAGGGTATTGGCTACACCTTC. This translates into CSANGEGGQGIGYTF.